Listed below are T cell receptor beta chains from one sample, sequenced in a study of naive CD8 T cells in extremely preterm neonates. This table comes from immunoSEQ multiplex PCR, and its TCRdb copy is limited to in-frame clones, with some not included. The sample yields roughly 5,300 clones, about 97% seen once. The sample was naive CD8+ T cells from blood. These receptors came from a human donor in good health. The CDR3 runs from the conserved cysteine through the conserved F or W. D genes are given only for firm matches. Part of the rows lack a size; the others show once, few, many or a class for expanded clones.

TGCGCCAGCAGTGAGGGGACAGGGAACTACGAGCAGTACTTC	CASSEGTGNYEQYF	TRBV10-1	NA	TRBJ2-7	TRBD1
TGTGCCAGCAGTCCCCCGCGGTCTGGAAACACCATATATTTT	CASSPPRSGNTIYF	TRBV28	NA	TRBJ1-3	NA
TGTGCCAGCAGATCGACAGGGGCCCTTAATCAGCCCCAGCATTTT	CASRSTGALNQPQHF	TRBV28	NA	TRBJ1-5	TRBD1
TGTGCCAGCAGCTTATCTGCTATGAGTACAGATACGCAGTATTTT	CASSLSAMSTDTQYF	TRBV7-3	NA	TRBJ2-3	NA
TGTGCCAGCAGTTACTCGGGAGATTATAGCAATCAGCCCCAGCATTTT	CASSYSGDYSNQPQHF	TRBV6-6	NA	TRBJ1-5	NA
TGTGCCAGTAGACAGGGGGCAATCAATGAGCAGTTCTTC	CASRQGAINEQFF	TRBV27	NA	TRBJ2-1	TRBD1
TGCGCCAGCAGTAGTACAGGGGACACTGAAGCTTTCTTT	CASSSTGDTEAFF	TRBV5-1	NA	TRBJ1-1	TRBD1
TGTGCCAGCAGTTACTCCCGACAGATCCCCTACAATGAGCAGTTCTTC	CASSYSRQIPYNEQFF	TRBV6-6	NA	TRBJ2-1	NA
TGTGCCAGCAGCCAAGCGGGGATTAGCACAGATACGCAGTATTTT	CASSQAGISTDTQYF	TRBV14	NA	TRBJ2-3	NA
TGCAGCGTTGGAAGGGGGCGAGTAGCTTTCTTT	CSVGRGRVAFF	TRBV29-1	NA	TRBJ1-1	TRBD1
TGTGCCAGCAGCTTAGGGCAGGCTTTTGGCTACACCTTC	CASSLGQAFGYTF	TRBV7-9	NA	TRBJ1-2	NA
TGTGCCAGCAGGCCGGGACTCCCCCCCCAGTATTTT	CASRPGLPPQYF	TRBV7-9	NA	TRBJ2-3	NA
TGCGCCAGCAGCCAAGATCAGAGGGTGAGGGAGACCCAGTACTTC	CASSQDQRVRETQYF	TRBV4-3	NA	TRBJ2-5	NA
TGTGCCAGCAGAGGCGAAGCGGGAGGGTTAGATACGCAGTATTTT	CASRGEAGGLDTQYF	TRBV7-9	NA	TRBJ2-3	TRBD2
TGTGCCAGCAGCTTAGAAGGGGGCAAGGATCAGCCCCAGCATTTT	CASSLEGGKDQPQHF	TRBV7-8	NA	TRBJ1-5	TRBD1
TGTGCCAGCAGTGAAATCGGGGGACAGATTAATTCACCCCTCCACTTT	CASSEIGGQINSPLHF	TRBV2	NA	TRBJ1-6	TRBD1
TGCGCCAGCAGCCCCGCGTATGGCGGGAGCTCCTACGAGCAGTACTTC	CASSPAYGGSSYEQYF	TRBV4-3	few	TRBJ2-7	TRBD2
TGTGCCAGTAATCCGGACATTACTTATAGCAATCAGCCCCAGCATTTT	CASNPDITYSNQPQHF	TRBV19	NA	TRBJ1-5	NA
TGCAGCGTTGATGGTGGGACACCCTCCTACGAGCAGTACTTC	CSVDGGTPSYEQYF	TRBV29-1	NA	TRBJ2-7	NA
TGTGCTAGCAGCCCGGCCCCGACTACGGGAGATGAGCAGTTCTTC	CASSPAPTTGDEQFF	TRBV7-7	NA	TRBJ2-1	NA
TGTGCCAGCAGTTTAGGCACAGGGTCCTACGAGCAGTACTTC	CASSLGTGSYEQYF	TRBV27	NA	TRBJ2-7	NA
TGTGCCAGCAGCTCGGACAGAGACTATGGCTACACCTTC	CASSSDRDYGYTF	TRBV7-9	NA	TRBJ1-2	NA
TGTGCCAGCAGGCAAACAGGGGGCGCAACCTACGAGCAGTACTTC	CASRQTGGATYEQYF	TRBV27	NA	TRBJ2-7	TRBD1
TGTGCCAGCAGCCCCGGGACTAGCAGGCGCGAGCAGTACTTC	CASSPGTSRREQYF	TRBV7-2	NA	TRBJ2-7	TRBD2
TGTGCCTGGAGTGTATATGTCAGGGGTTCAGGCGAGCAGTACTTC	CAWSVYVRGSGEQYF	TRBV30	NA	TRBJ2-7	NA
TGTGCCAGCAGTATGGACAGCGCTGGAAACACCATATATTTT	CASSMDSAGNTIYF	TRBV28	once	TRBJ1-3	NA
TGTGCCTGGGTTACCCCCCGGGGTTCTGGCTATGGCTACACCTTC	CAWVTPRGSGYGYTF	TRBV30	NA	TRBJ1-2	NA
TGTGCCAGCAGCAAAGAGCCAGCGGGAGTACGGAATGAGCAGTTCTTC	CASSKEPAGVRNEQFF	TRBV21-1	NA	TRBJ2-1	NA
TGCGCCAGCAGCTCCGACAGGGCGAACTACGAGCAGTACTTC	CASSSDRANYEQYF	TRBV5-1	NA	TRBJ2-7	TRBD1
TGTGCCAGCAGTTCGGAGGGACAGGGATTGGATGAGCAGTTCTTC	CASSSEGQGLDEQFF	TRBV6-6	once	TRBJ2-1	TRBD1
TGTGCCAGCAGTTTCCTCGGACAGAGCTCCTATAATTCACCCCTCCACTTT	CASSFLGQSSYNSPLHF	TRBV28	NA	TRBJ1-6	NA
TGTGCCAGCAGTCTGGCGGACAGGGAGTTGACCGGGGAGCTGTTTTTT	CASSLADRELTGELFF	TRBV27	NA	TRBJ2-2	TRBD1
TGTGCCAGCAGCGACGGCAGGGGTGAGGGTGAAAAACTGTTTTTT	CASSDGRGEGEKLFF	TRBV28	NA	TRBJ1-4	NA
TGCGCCAGCAGCCAAAGGAGGTGGGACTACGAGCAGTACTTC	CASSQRRWDYEQYF	TRBV4-3	few	TRBJ2-7	NA
TGTGCCAGCAGTTTATCGGTGGGACTTGCAACTAATGAAAAACTGTTTTTT	CASSLSVGLATNEKLFF	TRBV27	NA	TRBJ1-4	NA
TGTGCCAGCAGCCTAGGTTGGAGTGGCTCCTACGAGCAGTACTTC	CASSLGWSGSYEQYF	TRBV11-2	NA	TRBJ2-7	NA
TGTGCCAGCAGCCCCCGGGACATCACCTACGAGCAGTACTTC	CASSPRDITYEQYF	TRBV14	few	TRBJ2-7	NA